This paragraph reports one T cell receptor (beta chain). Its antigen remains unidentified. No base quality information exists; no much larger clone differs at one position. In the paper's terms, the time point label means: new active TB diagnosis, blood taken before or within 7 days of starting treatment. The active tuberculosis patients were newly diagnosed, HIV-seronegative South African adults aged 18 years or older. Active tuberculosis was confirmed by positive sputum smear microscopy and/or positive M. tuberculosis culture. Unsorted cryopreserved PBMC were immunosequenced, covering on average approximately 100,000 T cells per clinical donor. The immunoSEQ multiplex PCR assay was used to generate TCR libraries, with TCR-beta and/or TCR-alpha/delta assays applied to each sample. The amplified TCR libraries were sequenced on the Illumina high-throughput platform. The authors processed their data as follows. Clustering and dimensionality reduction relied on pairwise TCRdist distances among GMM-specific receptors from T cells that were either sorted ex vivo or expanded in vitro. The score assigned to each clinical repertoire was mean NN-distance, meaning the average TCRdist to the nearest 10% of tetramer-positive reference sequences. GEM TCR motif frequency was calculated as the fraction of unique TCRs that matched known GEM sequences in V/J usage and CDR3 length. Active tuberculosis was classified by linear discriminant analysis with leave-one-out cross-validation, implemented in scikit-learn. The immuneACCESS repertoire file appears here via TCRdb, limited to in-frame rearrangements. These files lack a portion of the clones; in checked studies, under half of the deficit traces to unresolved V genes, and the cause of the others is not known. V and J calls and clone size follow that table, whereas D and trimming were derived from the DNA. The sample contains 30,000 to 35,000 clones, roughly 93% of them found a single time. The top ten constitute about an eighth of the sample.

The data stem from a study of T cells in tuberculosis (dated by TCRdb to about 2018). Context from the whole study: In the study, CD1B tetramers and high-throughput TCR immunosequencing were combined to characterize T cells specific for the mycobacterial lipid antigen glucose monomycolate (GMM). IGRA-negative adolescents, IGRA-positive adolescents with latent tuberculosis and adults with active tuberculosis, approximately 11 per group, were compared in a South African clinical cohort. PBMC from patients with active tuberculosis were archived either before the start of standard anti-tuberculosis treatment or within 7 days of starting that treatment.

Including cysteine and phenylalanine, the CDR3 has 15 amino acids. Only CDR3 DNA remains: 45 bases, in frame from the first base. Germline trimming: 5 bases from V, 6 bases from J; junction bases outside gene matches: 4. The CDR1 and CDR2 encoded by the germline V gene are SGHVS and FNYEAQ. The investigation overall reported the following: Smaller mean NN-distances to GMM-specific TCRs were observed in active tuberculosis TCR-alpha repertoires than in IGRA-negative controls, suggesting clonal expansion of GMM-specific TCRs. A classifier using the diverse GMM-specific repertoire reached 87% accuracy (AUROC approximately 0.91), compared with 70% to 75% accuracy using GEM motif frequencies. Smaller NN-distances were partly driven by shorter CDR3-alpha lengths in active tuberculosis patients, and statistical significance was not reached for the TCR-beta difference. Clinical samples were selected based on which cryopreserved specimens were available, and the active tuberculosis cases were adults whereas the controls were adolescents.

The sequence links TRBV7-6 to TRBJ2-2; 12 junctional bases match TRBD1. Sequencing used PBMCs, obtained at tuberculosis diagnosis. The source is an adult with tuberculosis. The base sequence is TGTGCCAGCAGCGGGACAGGGGGCAAAGCCGGGGAGCTGTTTTTT. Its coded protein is CASSGTGGKAGELFF.